These 12 T cell receptor beta chains originate from one sample sequenced in a study of response to subunit inactivated influenza vaccine. One entry per CDR3 protein results from TCRdb running MiXCR on the RT-PCR reads. The top ten hold 11% of the sample, which has 630,000 or so distinct CDR3 sequences, roughly 14% seen once. The sample in question was PBMCs from blood, obtained approximately 13 days after vaccination. Receptors were obtained from a man aged 50 or older who received an inactivated influenza vaccine.

In its sample, this clonotype was seen a few times. The V gene is TRBV20-1, the J gene TRBJ2-1; maybe TRBD1 (5 bases). V gave up 0 bases and J gave up 4 bases, with 13 bases separating them. From germline, CDR1 is DFQATT and CDR2 SNEGSKA (reference sequence). The CDR3 totals 15 residues. The CDR3 bases are TGCAGTGCTAGAGATCAGGCAGGGATTTACAATGAGCAGTTCTTC. Translation gives CSARDQAGIYNEQFF.

The chain has TRBV18 and TRBJ2-1, with 10 bases aligning to TRBD2. The V and J ends lost 6 bases and 1 base, in that order; junction bases with no gene match: 15. Per the germline V gene, CDR1 is KGHSH and CDR2 is LQKENI. This CDR3 is 19 amino acids long. DNA of the CDR3: TGTGCCAGCTCTCGACGGCGGACTAGCGGAGAAACATCCTACAATGAGCAGTTCTTC. Residues: CASSRRRTSGETSYNEQFF. The entire variable domain, with the rest obtained from reference TRBV18 and TRBJ2-1, is as follows: NAGVMQNPRHLVRRRGQEARLRCSPMKGHSHVYWYRQLPEEGLKFMVYLQKENIIDESGMPKERFSAEFPKEGPSILRIQQVVRGDSAAYFCASSRRRTSGETSYNEQFFGPGTRLTVL.

The chain combines TRBV7-9 with TRBJ2-1, with TRBD2 as a possible D gene (6 bases). Germline CDR1 is SEHNR and CDR2 is FQNEAQ (reference sequence). CDR3 size: 16 residues. The V end lost 4 bases, the J end lost 7 bases, and 20 bases lay between the germline ends. CDR3 in amino acids: CASSSPLLTTRNEQFF. DNA of the CDR3: TGTGCCAGCAGCTCCCCCTTGCTGACGACTAGGAATGAGCAGTTCTTC.

This clonotype turned up a few times. V and J are TRBV5-1 and TRBJ2-7; D is ambiguous. Germline CDR1 and CDR2: SGHRS and YFSETQ. Trimming stripped 6 bases from V and 1 base from J, with 14 bases between. This CDR3 is 14 amino acids long. The CDR3 coding sequence is TGCGCCAGCACCTTAGAAGGCGGATCCTACGAGCAGTACTTC. Translated: CASTLEGGSYEQYF.

This clonotype was seen more than once but under ten times. The rearrangement joins TRBV5-5 to TRBJ2-3; 7 bases fit TRBD2. V lost 3 bases to trimming and J lost 1 base; unmatched junction nucleotides: 8. Germline loops: CDR1 SGHKS, CDR2 YYEKEE (reference sequence). This CDR3 is 16 amino acids long. The CDR3 protein is CASSSIPLAGTDTQYF. DNA for the CDR3: TGTGCCAGCAGCTCAATTCCCCTAGCGGGCACAGATACGCAGTATTTT.

This clonotype was recorded a few times. V usage is TRBV20-1 and J usage is TRBJ2-7; 9 nucleotides line up with TRBD2. The V gene's germline CDR1 is DFQATT and CDR2 SNEGSKA (reference sequence). The CDR3 runs to 14 residues. J lost 4 bases, V lost 5 bases, and 9 bases had no gene match. The CDR3: CSAFAGGLTYEQYF. The CDR3 DNA reads as TGCAGTGCTTTCGCGGGAGGGCTGACGTACGAGCAGTACTTC.

The chain has TRBV19 and TRBJ1-4; D remains ambiguous. The CDR3 sequence is 13 residues long. V was clipped by 5 bases and J by 8 bases, with 12 bases between them. Germline lookup yields CDR1 LNHDA and CDR2 SQIVND (reference sequence). CDR3 residues: CASSQRIKEKLFF. CDR3 DNA: TGTGCCAGTAGTCAACGGATTAAAGAAAAACTGTTTTTT.

V is TRBV12-3 or TRBV12-4 and J is TRBJ1-2; D is ambiguous. Trimming shortened V by 5 bases and J by 4 bases, and 8 bases separated the two germline ends. This CDR3 is built from 12 residues. The CDR3 DNA sequence: TGTGCCAGCAGTCCCGGACCCTATGGCTACACCTTC. It codes for CASSPGPYGYTF.

This clonotype occurred many times. CDR3 bases: TGTGCCAGCAGCCAAGAACCGACTAGTGCCCCAGATACGCAGTATTTT. It codes for CASSQEPTSAPDTQYF. The genes are TRBV4-2 and TRBJ2-3; D may be TRBD2 (6 bases). Trimming cost V 0 bases and J 4 bases, with 14 bases left between them. The germline gives CDR1 LGHNA, CDR2 YNFKEQ. The CDR3 totals 16 residues.

The chain carries TRBV9 and TRBJ1-1; 7 bases fit TRBD1. The germline V gene encodes CDR1 SGDLS and CDR2 YYNGEE. Trimming cost V 3 bases and J 4 bases; bases outside gene matches: 3. CDR3 length equals 13 residues. CDR3 sequence: CASSETGSTEAFF. For the CDR3, the DNA is TGTGCCAGCAGCGAGACAGGGAGCACTGAAGCTTTCTTT.

The rearrangement uses TRBV29-1 and TRBJ2-1; no definite D call. Germline CDR1 is SQVTM and CDR2 is ANQGSEA. CDR3 length: 14 residues. Trimming shortened V by 3 bases and J by 11 bases, and 20 bases separated the two germline ends. The CDR3 DNA reads as TGCAGCGTTGAGAGTGTAGTAGTTTTAGGGCAGCAGTTCTTC. This translates into CSVESVVVLGQQFF.

V usage is TRBV29-1 and J usage is TRBJ2-1; 7 positions match TRBD2. V dropped 7 bases and J dropped 0; count of bases not matched to a gene: 6. CDR1 and CDR2 from the germline V gene are SQVTM and ANQGSEA. This CDR3 is built from 14 residues. CDR3 in amino acids: CSAIAGSSYNEQFF. CDR3 DNA sequence: TGCAGCGCCATAGCGGGCAGCTCCTACAATGAGCAGTTCTTC.